This T cell receptor (beta chain) derives from a study of T cells after yellow fever vaccination. Study context: With SMART-Seq v4 Ultra Low Input, the fractions containing low cell numbers were prepared. Notes on the study in general: Boosting was followed by the reappearance of most primary-vaccination clones (approximately 95% CD4, around 91% CD8).

Trimming removed 4 bases at V and 4 bases at J, with 16 bases between. The germline V gene encodes CDR1 DFQATT and CDR2 SNEGSKA (reference sequence). The CDR3 is 15 amino acids. This clonotype was counted many times. Its target is not known. A single record per CDR3 protein comes from TCRdb applying MiXCR to the 5' RACE reads. The table lists a few hundred thousand distinct CDR3 sequences, more than 5.5% of them singletons, with over 14% in the top ten. V and J are TRBV20-1 and TRBJ2-2, with D hard to call. Sequenced here: PBMCs, sampled 5 days after the yellow fever booster vaccination. The sequence was collected from a man aged 25 to 40 who received the YFV17D yellow fever vaccine. The CDR3 sequence is CSAKGGPLGTGELFF. The DNA for the CDR3 is TGCAGTGCTAAGGGCGGCCCCTTGGGCACCGGGGAGCTGTTTTTT.